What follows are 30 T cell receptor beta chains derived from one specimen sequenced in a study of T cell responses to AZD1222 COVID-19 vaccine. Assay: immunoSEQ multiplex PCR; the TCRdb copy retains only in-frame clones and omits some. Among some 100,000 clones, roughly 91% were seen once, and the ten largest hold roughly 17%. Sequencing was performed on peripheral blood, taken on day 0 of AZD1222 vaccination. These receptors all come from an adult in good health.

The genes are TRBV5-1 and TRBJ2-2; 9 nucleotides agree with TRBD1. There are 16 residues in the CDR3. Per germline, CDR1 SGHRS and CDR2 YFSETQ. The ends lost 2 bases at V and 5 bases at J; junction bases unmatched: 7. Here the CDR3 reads CASSFQVDRGTGELFF. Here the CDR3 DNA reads TGCGCCAGCAGCTTCCAGGTCGACAGGGGGACCGGGGAGCTGTTTTTT.

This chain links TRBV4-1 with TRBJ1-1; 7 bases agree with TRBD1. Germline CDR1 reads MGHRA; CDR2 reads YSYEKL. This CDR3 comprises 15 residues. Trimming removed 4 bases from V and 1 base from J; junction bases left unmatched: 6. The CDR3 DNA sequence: TGCGCCAGCAGCCGTGCTGGGACAGCGAACACTGAAGCTTTCTTT. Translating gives CASSRAGTANTEAFF.

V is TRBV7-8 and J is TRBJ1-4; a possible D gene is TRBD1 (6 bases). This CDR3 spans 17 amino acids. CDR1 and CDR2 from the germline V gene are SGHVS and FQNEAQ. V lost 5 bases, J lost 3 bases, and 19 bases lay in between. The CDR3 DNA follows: TGTGCCAGCAGCCCGAAGGGGGGACTCCCCTCTAATGAAAAACTGTTTTTT. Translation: CASSPKGGLPSNEKLFF. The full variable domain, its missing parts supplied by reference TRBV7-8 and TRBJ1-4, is GAGVSQSPRYKVAKRGQDVALRCDPISGHVSLFWYQQALGQGPEFLTYFQNEAQLDKSGLPSDRFFAERPEGSVSTLKIQRTQQEDSAVYLCASSPKGGLPSNEKLFFGSGTQLSVL.

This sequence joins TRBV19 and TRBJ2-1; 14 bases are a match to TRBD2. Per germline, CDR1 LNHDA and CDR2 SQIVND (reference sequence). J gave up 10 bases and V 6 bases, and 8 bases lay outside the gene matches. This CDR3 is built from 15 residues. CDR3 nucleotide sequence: TGTGCCAGTAGGCGGACTAGCGGGAGGTTGGGGGAGCAGTTCTTC. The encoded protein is CASRRTSGRLGEQFF.

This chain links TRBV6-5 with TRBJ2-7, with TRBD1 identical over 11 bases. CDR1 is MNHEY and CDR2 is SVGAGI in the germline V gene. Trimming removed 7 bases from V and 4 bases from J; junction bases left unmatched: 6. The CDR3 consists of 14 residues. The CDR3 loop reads CASNYGQGAYEQYF. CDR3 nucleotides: TGTGCCAGCAATTATGGACAGGGGGCATACGAGCAGTACTTC.

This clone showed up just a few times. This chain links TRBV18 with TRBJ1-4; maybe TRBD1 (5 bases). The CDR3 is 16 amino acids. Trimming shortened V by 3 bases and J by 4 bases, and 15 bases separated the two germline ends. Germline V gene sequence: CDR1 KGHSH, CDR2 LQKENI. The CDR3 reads CASSPAGSSVNEKLFF. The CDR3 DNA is TGTGCCAGCTCACCGGCAGGGTCGTCGGTTAATGAAAAACTGTTTTTT. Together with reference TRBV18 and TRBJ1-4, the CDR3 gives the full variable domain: NAGVMQNPRHLVRRRGQEARLRCSPMKGHSHVYWYRQLPEEGLKFMVYLQKENIIDESGMPKERFSAEFPKEGPSILRIQQVVRGDSAAYFCASSPAGSSVNEKLFFGSGTQLSVL.

The CDR3 loop reads CASTPYRGSTGYTF. The CDR3 DNA follows: TGCGCCAGCACCCCCTATAGGGGCTCTACTGGCTACACCTTC. This chain joins TRBV5-1 and TRBJ1-2; possible D gene TRBD1, 5 bases. Trimming left V 6 bases short and J 7 bases short, with 19 bases between. Germline V gene data show CDR1 as SGHRS and CDR2 as YFSETQ. This CDR3 spans 14 amino acids.

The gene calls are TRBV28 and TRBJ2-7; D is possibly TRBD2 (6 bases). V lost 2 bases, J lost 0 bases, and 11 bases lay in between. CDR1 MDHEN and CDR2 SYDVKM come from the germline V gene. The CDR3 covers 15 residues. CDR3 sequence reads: CASSLGRGPSYEQYF. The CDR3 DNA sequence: TGTGCCAGCAGTTTAGGGCGGGGTCCCTCCTACGAGCAGTACTTC.

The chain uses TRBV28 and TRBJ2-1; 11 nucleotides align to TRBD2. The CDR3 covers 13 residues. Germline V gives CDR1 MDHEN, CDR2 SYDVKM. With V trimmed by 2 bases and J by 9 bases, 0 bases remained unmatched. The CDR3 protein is CASSLGTSGEQFF. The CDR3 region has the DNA TGTGCCAGCAGTTTAGGGACTAGCGGTGAGCAGTTCTTC.

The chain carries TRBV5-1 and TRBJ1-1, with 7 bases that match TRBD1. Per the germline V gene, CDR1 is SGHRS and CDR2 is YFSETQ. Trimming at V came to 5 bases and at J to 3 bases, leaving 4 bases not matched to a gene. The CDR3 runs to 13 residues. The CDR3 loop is CASRTGKDTEAFF. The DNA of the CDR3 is TGCGCCAGCAGGACAGGGAAGGACACTGAAGCTTTCTTT.

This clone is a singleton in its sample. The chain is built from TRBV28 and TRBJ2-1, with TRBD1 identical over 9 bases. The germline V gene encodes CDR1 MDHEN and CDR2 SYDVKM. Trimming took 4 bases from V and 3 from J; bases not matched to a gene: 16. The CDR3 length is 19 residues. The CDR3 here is CASSSSGTGSPIFYNEQFF. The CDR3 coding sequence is TGTGCCAGCAGTTCATCCGGGACAGGGAGTCCTATATTCTACAATGAGCAGTTCTTC.

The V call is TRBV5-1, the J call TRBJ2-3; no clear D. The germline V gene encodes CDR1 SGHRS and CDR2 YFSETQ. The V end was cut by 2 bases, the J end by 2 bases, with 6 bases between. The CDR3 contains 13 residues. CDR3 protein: CASSLQSTDTQYF. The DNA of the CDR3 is TGCGCCAGCAGCTTACAGTCCACAGATACGCAGTATTTT.

The CDR3: CASKLLWGSEQYF. CDR3 DNA: TGTGCCAGCAAACTTCTGTGGGGATCCGAGCAGTACTTC. This chain joins TRBV28 and TRBJ2-7; D not resolved. Trimming removed 7 bases at V and 6 bases at J, with 16 bases between. The CDR3 contains 13 residues. The germline V gene encodes CDR1 MDHEN and CDR2 SYDVKM.

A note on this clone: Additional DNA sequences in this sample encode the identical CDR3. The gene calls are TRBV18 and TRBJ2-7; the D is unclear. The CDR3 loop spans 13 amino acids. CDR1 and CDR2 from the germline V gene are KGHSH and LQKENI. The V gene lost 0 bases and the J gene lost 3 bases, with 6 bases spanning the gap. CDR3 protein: CASSPPGSYEQYF. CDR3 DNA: TGTGCCAGCTCACCACCGGGCAGCTACGAGCAGTACTTC.

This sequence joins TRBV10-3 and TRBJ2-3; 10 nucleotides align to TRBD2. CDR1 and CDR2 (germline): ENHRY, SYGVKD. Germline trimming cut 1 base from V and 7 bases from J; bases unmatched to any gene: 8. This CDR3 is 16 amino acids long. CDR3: CAISELLAGVGNTQYF. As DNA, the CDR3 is TGTGCCATCAGTGAGTTGCTAGCGGGAGTCGGCAATACGCAGTATTTT.

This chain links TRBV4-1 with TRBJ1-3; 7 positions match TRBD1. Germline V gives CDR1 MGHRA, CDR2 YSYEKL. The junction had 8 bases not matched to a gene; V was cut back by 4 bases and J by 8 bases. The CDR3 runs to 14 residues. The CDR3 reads CASSPRTGRDTIYF. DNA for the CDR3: TGCGCCAGCAGCCCTCGGACAGGTCGAGACACCATATATTTT.

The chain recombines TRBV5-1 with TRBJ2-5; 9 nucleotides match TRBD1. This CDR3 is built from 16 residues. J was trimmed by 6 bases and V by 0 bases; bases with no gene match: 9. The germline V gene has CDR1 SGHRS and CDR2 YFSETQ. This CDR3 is CASSLDNRGHGKTQYF. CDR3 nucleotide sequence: TGCGCCAGCAGCTTGGATAACAGGGGGCATGGAAAGACCCAGTACTTC. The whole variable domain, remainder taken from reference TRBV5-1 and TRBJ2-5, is KAGVTQTPRYLIKTRGQQVTLSCSPISGHRSVSWYQQTPGQGLQFLFEYFSETQRNKGNFPGRFSGRQFSNSRSEMNVSTLELGDSALYLCASSLDNRGHGKTQYFGPGTRLLVL.

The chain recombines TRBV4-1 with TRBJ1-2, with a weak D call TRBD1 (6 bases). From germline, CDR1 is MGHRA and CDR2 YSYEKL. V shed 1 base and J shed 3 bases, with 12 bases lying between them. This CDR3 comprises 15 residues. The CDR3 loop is CASSQGGGAYYGYTF. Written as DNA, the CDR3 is TGCGCCAGCAGCCAAGGTGGGGGGGCCTACTATGGCTACACCTTC.

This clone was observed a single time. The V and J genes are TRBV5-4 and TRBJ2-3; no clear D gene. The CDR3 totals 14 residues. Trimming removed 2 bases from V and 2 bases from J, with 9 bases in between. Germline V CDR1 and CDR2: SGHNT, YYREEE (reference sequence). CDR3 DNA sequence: TGTGCCAGCAGCTTCGGCACAAACACAGATACGCAGTATTTT. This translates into CASSFGTNTDTQYF.

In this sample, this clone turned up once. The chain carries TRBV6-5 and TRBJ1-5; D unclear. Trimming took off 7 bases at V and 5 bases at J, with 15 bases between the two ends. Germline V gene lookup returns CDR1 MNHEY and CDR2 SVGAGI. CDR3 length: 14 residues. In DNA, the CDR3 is TGTGCCAGCACCCCGGTGAGGGCCGATCAGCCCCAGCATTTT. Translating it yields CASTPVRADQPQHF.

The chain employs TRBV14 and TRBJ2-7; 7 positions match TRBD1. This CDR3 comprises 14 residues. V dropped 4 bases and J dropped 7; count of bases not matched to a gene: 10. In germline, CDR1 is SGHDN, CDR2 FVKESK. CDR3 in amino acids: CASSPSLPGQEQYF. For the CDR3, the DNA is TGTGCCAGCAGCCCTTCCCTACCGGGACAGGAGCAGTACTTC.

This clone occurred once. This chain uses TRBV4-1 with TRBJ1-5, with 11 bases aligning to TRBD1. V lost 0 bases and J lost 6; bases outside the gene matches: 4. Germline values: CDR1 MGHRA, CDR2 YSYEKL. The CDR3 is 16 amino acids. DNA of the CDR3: TGCGCCAGCAGCCAAGACGGGACAGGGGGAAGTCAGCCCCAGCATTTT. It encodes CASSQDGTGGSQPQHF.

This CDR3 reads CASSRTVDGRARGSAGYTF. The CDR3 region has the DNA TGTGCCAGCAGCCGGACAGTCGACGGAAGGGCGAGGGGATCCGCCGGCTACACCTTC. The V gene is TRBV5-5, the J gene TRBJ1-2, with D perhaps matching TRBD1 (6 bases). The CDR3 length is 19 residues. The V end was cut by 4 bases, the J end by 8 bases, with 33 bases between. CDR1 is SGHKS and CDR2 is YYEKEE in the germline V gene (reference sequence).

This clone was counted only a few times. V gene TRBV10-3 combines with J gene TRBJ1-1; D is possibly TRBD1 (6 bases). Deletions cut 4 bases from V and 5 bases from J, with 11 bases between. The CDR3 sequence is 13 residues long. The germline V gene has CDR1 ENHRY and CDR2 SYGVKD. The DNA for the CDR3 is TGTGCCATCAGTGCAGGGGTGAGAACTGAAGCTTTCTTT. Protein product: CAISAGVRTEAFF.

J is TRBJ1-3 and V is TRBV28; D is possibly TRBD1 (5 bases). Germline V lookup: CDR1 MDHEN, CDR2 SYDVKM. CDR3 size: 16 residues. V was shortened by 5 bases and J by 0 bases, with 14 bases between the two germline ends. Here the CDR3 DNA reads TGTGCCAGCAGTCCGTGGACACTTCGCTCTGGAAACACCATATATTTT. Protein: CASSPWTLRSGNTIYF. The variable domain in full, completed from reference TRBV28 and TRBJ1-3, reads DVKVTQSSRYLVKRTGEKVFLECVQDMDHENMFWYRQDPGLGLRLIYFSYDVKMKEKGDIPEGYSVSREKKERFSLILESASTNQTSMYLCASSPWTLRSGNTIYFGEGSWLTVV.

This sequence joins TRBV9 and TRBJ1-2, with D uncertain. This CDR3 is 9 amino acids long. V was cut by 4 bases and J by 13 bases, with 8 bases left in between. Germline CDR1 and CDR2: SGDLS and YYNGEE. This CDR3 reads CASSLRSTF. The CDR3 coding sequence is TGTGCCAGCAGCTTACGTAGCACCTTC.

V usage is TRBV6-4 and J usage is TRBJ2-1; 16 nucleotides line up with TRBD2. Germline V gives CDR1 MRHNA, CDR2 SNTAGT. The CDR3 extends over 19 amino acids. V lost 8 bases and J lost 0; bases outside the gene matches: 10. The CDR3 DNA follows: TGTGCCAGCTCCCGATCGGGACTAGCGGGGGGGAGCTCCTACAATGAGCAGTTCTTC. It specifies CASSRSGLAGGSSYNEQFF.

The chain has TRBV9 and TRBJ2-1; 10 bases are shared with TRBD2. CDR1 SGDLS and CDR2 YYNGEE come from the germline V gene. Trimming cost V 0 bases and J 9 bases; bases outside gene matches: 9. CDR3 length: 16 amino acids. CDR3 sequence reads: CASSVVPSGGYSEQFF. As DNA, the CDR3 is TGTGCCAGCAGCGTAGTTCCTAGCGGGGGATATAGTGAGCAGTTCTTC. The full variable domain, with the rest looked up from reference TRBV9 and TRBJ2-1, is DSGVTQTPKHLITATGQRVTLRCSPRSGDLSVYWYQQSLDQGLQFLIQYYNGEERAKGNILERFSAQQFPDLHSELNLSSLELGDSALYFCASSVVPSGGYSEQFFGPGTRLTVL.

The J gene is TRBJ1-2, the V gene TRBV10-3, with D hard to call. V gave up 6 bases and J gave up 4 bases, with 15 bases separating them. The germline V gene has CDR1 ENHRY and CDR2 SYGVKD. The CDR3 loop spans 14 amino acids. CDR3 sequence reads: CAISGGPGGYGYTF. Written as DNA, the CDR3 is TGTGCCATCAGCGGTGGACCCGGAGGCTATGGCTACACCTTC.

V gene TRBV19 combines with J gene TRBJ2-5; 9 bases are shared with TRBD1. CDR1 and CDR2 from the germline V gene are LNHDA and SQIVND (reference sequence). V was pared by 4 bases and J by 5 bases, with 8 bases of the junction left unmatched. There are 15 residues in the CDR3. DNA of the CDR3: TGTGCCAGTAGTACTGGGACAGGGAGGGGGGAGACCCAGTACTTC. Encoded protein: CASSTGTGRGETQYF.